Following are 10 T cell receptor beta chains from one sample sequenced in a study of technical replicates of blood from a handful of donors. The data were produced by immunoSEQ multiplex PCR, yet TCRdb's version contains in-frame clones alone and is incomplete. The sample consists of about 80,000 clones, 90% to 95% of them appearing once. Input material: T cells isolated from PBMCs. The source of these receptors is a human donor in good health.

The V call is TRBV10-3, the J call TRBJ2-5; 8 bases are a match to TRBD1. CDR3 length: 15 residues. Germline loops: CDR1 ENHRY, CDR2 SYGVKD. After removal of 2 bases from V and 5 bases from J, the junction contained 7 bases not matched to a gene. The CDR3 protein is CAISEGAGGAETQYF. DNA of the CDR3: TGTGCCATCAGTGAGGGGGCAGGGGGCGCGGAGACCCAGTACTTC.

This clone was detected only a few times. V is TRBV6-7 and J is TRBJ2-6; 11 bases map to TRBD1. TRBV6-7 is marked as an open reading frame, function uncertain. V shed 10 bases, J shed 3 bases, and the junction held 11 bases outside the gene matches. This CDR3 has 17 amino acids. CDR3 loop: CAIIRDRGVDGANVLTF. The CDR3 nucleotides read TGTGCCATAATCCGGGACAGGGGGGTTGATGGGGCCAACGTCCTGACTTTC.

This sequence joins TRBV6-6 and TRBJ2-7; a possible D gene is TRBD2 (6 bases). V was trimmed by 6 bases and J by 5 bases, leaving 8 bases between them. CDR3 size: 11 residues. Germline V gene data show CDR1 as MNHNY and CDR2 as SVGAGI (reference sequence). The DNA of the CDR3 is TGTGCCAGCAGGGGAGGCAACGAGCAGTACTTC. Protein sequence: CASRGGNEQYF.

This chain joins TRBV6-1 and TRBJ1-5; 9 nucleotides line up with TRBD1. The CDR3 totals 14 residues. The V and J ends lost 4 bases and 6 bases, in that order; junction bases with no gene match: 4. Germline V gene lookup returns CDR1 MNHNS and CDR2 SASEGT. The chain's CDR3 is CASSGDRVSQPQHF. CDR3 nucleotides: TGTGCCAGCAGTGGGGACAGGGTCAGTCAGCCCCAGCATTTT.

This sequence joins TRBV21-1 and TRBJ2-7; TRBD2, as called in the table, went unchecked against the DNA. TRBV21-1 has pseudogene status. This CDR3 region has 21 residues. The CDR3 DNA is TGTTCTACAACCTGGGGACTTAGGGGTCCCAAAGCGGGAGTTCATAGCTACGAGCAGTACTTC. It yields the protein CSTTWGLRGPKAGVHSYEQYF.

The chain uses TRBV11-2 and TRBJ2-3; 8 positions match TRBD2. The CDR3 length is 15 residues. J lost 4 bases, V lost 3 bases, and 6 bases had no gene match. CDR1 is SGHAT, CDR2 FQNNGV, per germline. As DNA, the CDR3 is TGTGCCAGCAGCTTGAGCGGGAGCCGGGCAGATACGCAGTATTTT. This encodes CASSLSGSRADTQYF. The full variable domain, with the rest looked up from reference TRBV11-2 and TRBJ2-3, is EAGVAQSPRYKIIEKRQSVAFWCNPISGHATLYWYQQILGQGPKLLIQFQNNGVVDDSQLPKDRFSAERLKGVDSTLKIQPAKLEDSAVYLCASSLSGSRADTQYFGPGTRLTVL.

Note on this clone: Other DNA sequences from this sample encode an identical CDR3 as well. CDR3 amino acids: CASSGSGTSTDTQYF. Written as DNA, the CDR3 is TGTGCCAGCAGTGGAAGCGGGACCAGCACAGATACGCAGTATTTT. The chain couples TRBV9 to TRBJ2-3, with 7 positions matching TRBD2. Per the germline V gene, CDR1 is SGDLS and CDR2 is YYNGEE. The CDR3 has 15 residues. The junction had 6 bases not matched to a gene; V was cut back by 5 bases and J by 0 bases. Together with reference TRBV9 and TRBJ2-3, the CDR3 gives the full variable domain: DSGVTQTPKHLITATGQRVTLRCSPRSGDLSVYWYQQSLDQGLQFLIQYYNGEERAKGNILERFSAQQFPDLHSELNLSSLELGDSALYFCASSGSGTSTDTQYFGPGTRLTVL.

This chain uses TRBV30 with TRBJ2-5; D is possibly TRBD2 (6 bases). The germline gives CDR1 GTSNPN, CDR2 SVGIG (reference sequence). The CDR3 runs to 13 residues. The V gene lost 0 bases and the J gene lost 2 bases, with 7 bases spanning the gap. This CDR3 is CAWSVRGQETQYF. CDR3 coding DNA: TGTGCCTGGAGTGTACGGGGGCAAGAGACCCAGTACTTC.

The CDR3 bases are TGTGCCAGCAGCTCTAGCGGGAGAACAGATACGCAGTATTTT. It is translated as CASSSSGRTDTQYF. The chain links TRBV11-3 to TRBJ2-3; TRBD2 matches 10 bases. CDR1 is SGHNT and CDR2 is YENEEA in the germline V gene. This CDR3 comprises 14 residues. Trimming cost V 4 bases and J 3 bases; bases outside gene matches: 1.

CDR3: CASNMLVARGGGTDTQYF. Here the CDR3 DNA reads TGTGCCAGCAACATGTTGGTCGCGCGGGGTGGAGGCACAGATACGCAGTATTTT. The rearrangement uses TRBV28 and TRBJ2-3; the D gene is possibly TRBD2 (6 bases). V was cut by 7 bases and J by 1 base, with 24 bases left in between. The germline V gene has CDR1 MDHEN and CDR2 SYDVKM. The CDR3 length is 18 residues.